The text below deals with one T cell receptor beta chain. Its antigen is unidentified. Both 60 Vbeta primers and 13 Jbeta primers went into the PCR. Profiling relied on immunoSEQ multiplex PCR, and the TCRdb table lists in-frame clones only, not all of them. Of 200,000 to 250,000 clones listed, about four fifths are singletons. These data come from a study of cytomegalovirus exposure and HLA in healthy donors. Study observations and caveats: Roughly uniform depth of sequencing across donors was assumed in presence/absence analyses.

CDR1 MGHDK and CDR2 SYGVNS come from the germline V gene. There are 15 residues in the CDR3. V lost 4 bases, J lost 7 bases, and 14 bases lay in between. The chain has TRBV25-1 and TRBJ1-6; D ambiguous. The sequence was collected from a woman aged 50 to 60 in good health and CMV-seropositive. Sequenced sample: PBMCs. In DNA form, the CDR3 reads TGTGCCAGCAGTGGCCGGGGAGTACGGAATTCACCCCTCCACTTT. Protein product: CASSGRGVRNSPLHF.